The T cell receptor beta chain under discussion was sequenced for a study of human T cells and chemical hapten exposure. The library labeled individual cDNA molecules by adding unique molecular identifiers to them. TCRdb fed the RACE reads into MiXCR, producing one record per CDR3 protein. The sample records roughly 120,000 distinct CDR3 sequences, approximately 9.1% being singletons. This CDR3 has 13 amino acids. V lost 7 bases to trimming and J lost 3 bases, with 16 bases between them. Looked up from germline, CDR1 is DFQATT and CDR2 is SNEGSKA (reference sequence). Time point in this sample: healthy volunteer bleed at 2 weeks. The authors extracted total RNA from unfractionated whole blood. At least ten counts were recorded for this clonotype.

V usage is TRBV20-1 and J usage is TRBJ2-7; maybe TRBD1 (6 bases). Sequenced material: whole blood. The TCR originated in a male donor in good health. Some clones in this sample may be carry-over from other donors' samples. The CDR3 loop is CSGRAGVVYEQYF. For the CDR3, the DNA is TGCAGTGGTAGGGCAGGGGTCGTCTACGAGCAGTACTTC.